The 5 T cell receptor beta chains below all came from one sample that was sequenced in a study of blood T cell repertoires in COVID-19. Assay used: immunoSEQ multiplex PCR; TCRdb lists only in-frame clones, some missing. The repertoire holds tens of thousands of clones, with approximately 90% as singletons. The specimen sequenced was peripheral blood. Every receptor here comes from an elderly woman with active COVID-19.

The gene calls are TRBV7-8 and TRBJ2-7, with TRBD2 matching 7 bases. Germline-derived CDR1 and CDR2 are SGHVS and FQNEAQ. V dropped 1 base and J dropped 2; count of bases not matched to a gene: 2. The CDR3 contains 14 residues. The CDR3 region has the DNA TGTGCCAGCAGCTTAGGTGGGGGGGCCTACGAGCAGTACTTC. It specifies CASSLGGGAYEQYF. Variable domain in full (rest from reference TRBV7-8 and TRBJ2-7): GAGVSQSPRYKVAKRGQDVALRCDPISGHVSLFWYQQALGQGPEFLTYFQNEAQLDKSGLPSDRFFAERPEGSVSTLKIQRTQQEDSAVYLCASSLGGGAYEQYFGPGTRLTVT.

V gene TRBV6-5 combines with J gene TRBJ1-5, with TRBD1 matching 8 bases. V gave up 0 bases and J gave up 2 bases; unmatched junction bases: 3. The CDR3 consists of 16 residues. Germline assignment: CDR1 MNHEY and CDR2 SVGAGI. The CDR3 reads CASSYSPGQGNQPQHF. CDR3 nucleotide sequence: TGTGCCAGCAGTTACTCCCCGGGACAGGGCAATCAGCCCCAGCATTTT.

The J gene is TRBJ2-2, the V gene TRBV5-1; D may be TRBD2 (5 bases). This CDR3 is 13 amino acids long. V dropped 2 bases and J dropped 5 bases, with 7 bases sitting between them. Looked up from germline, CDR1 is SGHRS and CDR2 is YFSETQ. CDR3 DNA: TGCGCCAGCAGCTTCGGGGAGACCGGGGAGCTGTTTTTT. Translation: CASSFGETGELFF.

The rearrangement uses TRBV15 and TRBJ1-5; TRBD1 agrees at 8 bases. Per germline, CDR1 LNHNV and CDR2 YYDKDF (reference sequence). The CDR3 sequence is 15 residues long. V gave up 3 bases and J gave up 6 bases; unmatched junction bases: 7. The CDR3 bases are TGTGCCACCAGCAGTGACAGGGGAATAGGTCAGCCCCAGCATTTT. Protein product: CATSSDRGIGQPQHF.

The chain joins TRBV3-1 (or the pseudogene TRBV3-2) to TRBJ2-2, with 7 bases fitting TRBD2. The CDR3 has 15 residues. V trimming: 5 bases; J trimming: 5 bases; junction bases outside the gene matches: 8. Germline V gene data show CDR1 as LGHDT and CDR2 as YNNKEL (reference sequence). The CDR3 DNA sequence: TGTGCCAGCAGCGGGAGGGGAAAAATAACCGGGGAGCTGTTTTTT. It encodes CASSGRGKITGELFF.